This record concerns one TCR beta chain sequence. Antigen unknown. A much more abundant neighbour one base away suggests this may be a read error. This sample is drawn from a study of T cells in Graves' hyperthyroidism and ophthalmopathy. Overall study context: Once the initial diagnosis was made, peripheral blood was obtained before any treatment. Study conclusions and caveats: Onset of ophthalmopathy came a median around 6.5 months after the model predicted it.

Using RNA transcripts as the source, TCR beta CDR3 regions were amplified. A set of HTBI primers served as the primers for a first-round RT-PCR of the TCR CDR3. One entry per CDR3 protein results from TCRdb running MiXCR on the multiplex PCR reads. Among 350,000 or so distinct CDR3 sequences listed, roughly 21% were seen once. Investigators excluded patients with uncontrolled infection, other autoimmune disease, pregnancy or lactation. The ends were cut back, 5 bases at V and 4 bases at J, with 15 bases in the middle. There are 14 residues in the CDR3. Germline V gives CDR1 ENHRY, CDR2 SYGVKD. V usage is TRBV10-3 and J usage is TRBJ2-7; D is perhaps TRBD2 (6 bases). The sample taken for sequencing was blood. This clonotype was obtained from a woman in her fifties or sixties with Graves' hyperthyroidism. Here the CDR3 DNA reads TGTGCCATCAGTCCTATCGGGAGTGGTTACGAGCAGTACTTC. Amino acid sequence: CAISPIGSGYEQYF.